This entry features one TCR beta chain sequence. The CDR3 contains 15 residues. Germline V gene sequence: CDR1 GTSNPN, CDR2 SVGIG (reference sequence). The V end was cut by 4 bases, the J end by 4 bases, with 19 bases between. The data derive from a study of control samples from healthy donors and cancer patients. Libraries were prepared by immunoSEQ multiplex PCR; TCRdb keeps only in-frame clonotypes and omits some of them. Among about 140,000 clones, around 90% were seen once, and the ten largest hold approximately 1.7%. The TCR sequence derives from a man between 18 and 29 years old in good health. The sample was blood. The rearrangement uses TRBV30 and TRBJ1-2; no reliable D call. CDR3 bases: TGTGCCTGGACCTTCCCGGGCCCCAGCCCCTATGGCTACACCTTC. The encoded protein is CAWTFPGPSPYGYTF.